This TCR beta chain was observed in a study of T cell responses to AZD1222 COVID-19 vaccine. General observations from the study: After two AZD1222 doses, spike-specific TCR breadth and depth rose versus day 0. Dominant at 160-218 and 743-854, vaccine-associated CD4 TCRs also spanned spike. Donor demographics were predominantly white British with a female majority; clonal diversity may be underestimated. Seropositive status at baseline applied to only five or six AZD1222 recipients.

On this clone itself: The antigen is undetermined.

With V trimmed by 6 bases and J by 2 bases, 8 bases remained unmatched. There are 15 residues in the CDR3. The germline CDR1 and CDR2 sequences are MDHEN and SYDVKM. Repertoires were generated with immunoSEQ multiplex PCR, while TCRdb's copy carries only in-frame clones and drops some. The ten most abundant clones cover roughly 2% of a sample with about 140,000 clones. This rearrangement joins TRBV28 to TRBJ2-7; TRBD1 matches 9 bases. The sequence came from an adult in good health. The sample consisted of peripheral blood. CDR3 sequence: CASRPRQGVAYEQYF. CDR3 DNA sequence: TGTGCCAGCAGACCTAGACAGGGGGTTGCCTACGAGCAGTACTTC.